Listed here are 19 T cell receptor beta chains from one sample, sequenced in a study of blood T cell repertoires in COVID-19. Assay: immunoSEQ multiplex PCR; the TCRdb copy retains only in-frame clones and omits some. Seen here are tens of thousands of clones, around 90% observed once, and the top ten hold 2.5% to 3.5%. The sequenced sample was peripheral blood. The receptor set was obtained from a woman aged 45 to 65 with active or convalescent COVID-19.

This chain links TRBV10-3 with TRBJ2-2, with D possibly matching TRBD1 (5 bases). The CDR3 is 13 residues long. V dropped 7 bases and J dropped 5 bases, with 11 bases sitting between them. Looked up from germline, CDR1 is ENHRY and CDR2 is SYGVKD. The CDR3 is CAITAGRTGELFF. In DNA, the CDR3 is TGTGCCATCACCGCAGGGCGGACCGGGGAGCTGTTTTTT.

The chain links TRBV4-1 to TRBJ1-3; the match to TRBD1 covers 8 bases. The V segment lost 4 bases and the J segment 4 bases; nucleotides outside the gene matches: 12. Germline V CDR1 and CDR2: MGHRA, YSYEKL. The CDR3 is 17 amino acids. DNA of the CDR3: TGCGCCAGCAGCCTGTTAAATCCAGGGGGCTCAGGAAACACCATATATTTT. It codes for CASSLLNPGGSGNTIYF.

This clone was counted once. J is TRBJ1-2 and V is TRBV3-1 (or the pseudogene TRBV3-2); 8 bases are a match to TRBD1. The CDR3 consists of 15 residues. Germline trimming cut 7 bases from V and 3 bases from J; bases unmatched to any gene: 10. The germline V gene encodes CDR1 LGHDT and CDR2 YNNKEL (reference sequence). The chain's CDR3 is CASTLTGATDYGYTF. Written as DNA, the CDR3 is TGTGCCAGCACCCTGACAGGGGCGACGGACTATGGCTACACCTTC.

The V and J genes are TRBV6-2 or TRBV6-3 and TRBJ2-5; possible D gene TRBD2, 5 bases. Trimming took 2 bases from V and 5 from J, leaving 15 bases between them. Germline V gene sequence: CDR1 MNHEY, CDR2 SVGEGT. The CDR3 totals 15 residues. The CDR3: CASSYGEGRGETQYF. The CDR3, as DNA: TGTGCCAGCAGTTACGGCGAGGGCAGAGGGGAGACCCAGTACTTC.

The chain has TRBV18 and TRBJ2-7; 7 nucleotides match TRBD1. The CDR3 has 14 residues. The J segment lost 5 bases and the V segment lost 4 bases, leaving 8 bases of the junction unmatched. Per the germline V gene, CDR1 is KGHSH and CDR2 is LQKENI. CDR3 nucleotide sequence: TGTGCCAGCTCACTCCGACAGGGCCGGGACGAGCAGTACTTC. Protein sequence: CASSLRQGRDEQYF.

V is TRBV14 and J is TRBJ2-3; 10 bases agree with TRBD2. This CDR3 region has 15 residues. V shed 6 bases and J 6 bases; nucleotides not matched to a gene: 9. Germline V gives CDR1 SGHDN, CDR2 FVKESK. The CDR3 nucleotides are TGTGCCAGCAGTCTAGCGGGGGCCTTTGGGGATACGCAGTATTTT. Translating it yields CASSLAGAFGDTQYF.

V and J are TRBV19 and TRBJ1-5; 7 bases align to TRBD1. V was pared by 5 bases and J by 3 bases, with 10 bases of the junction left unmatched. This CDR3 is built from 16 residues. Germline assignment: CDR1 LNHDA and CDR2 SQIVND (reference sequence). The DNA of the CDR3 is TGTGCCAGTAGTCCCCCCCCCGGGACAGTCAATCAGCCCCAGCATTTT. This gives the protein CASSPPPGTVNQPQHF.

This chain joins TRBV27 and TRBJ2-7; D unclear. The CDR3 has 15 amino acids. V lost 3 bases and J 3 bases, leaving 15 bases between the germline ends. Germline V gives CDR1 MNHEY, CDR2 SMNVEV (reference sequence). CDR3 DNA: TGTGCCAGCAGTTTTTCGGCAACAGAGAACTACGAGCAGTACTTC. Amino acid sequence: CASSFSATENYEQYF.

The chain uses TRBV7-9 and TRBJ2-1; 10 nucleotides line up with TRBD2. The length of the CDR3 is 15 residues. After removal of 5 bases from V and 4 bases from J, the junction contained 5 bases not matched to a gene. Germline lookup yields CDR1 SEHNR and CDR2 FQNEAQ (reference sequence). CDR3 nucleotide sequence: TGTGCCAGCAGCCGTACTAGCGGGAATTACAATGAGCAGTTCTTC. As protein: CASSRTSGNYNEQFF.

This clone was seen just once. The rearrangement joins TRBV14 to TRBJ2-3, with D perhaps matching TRBD1 (8 bases). V was clipped by 5 bases and J by 0 bases, with 15 bases between them. The V gene's germline CDR1 is SGHDN and CDR2 FVKESK. This CDR3 is 16 amino acids long. The CDR3 bases are TGTGCCAGCAGCGCGCACAGGGGGGGAAGCACAGATACGCAGTATTTT. This codes for CASSAHRGGSTDTQYF.

The chain has TRBV5-1 and TRBJ2-7; 7 bases align to TRBD1. The CDR3 consists of 13 residues. Unmatched junction bases numbered 7, after V lost 4 bases and J lost 6 bases. Germline CDR1 is SGHRS and CDR2 is YFSETQ. The CDR3 DNA follows: TGCGCCAGCAGCACTGCAGGGGGTACCGAGCAGTACTTC. Translated, it gives CASSTAGGTEQYF.

This sequence joins TRBV11-2 and TRBJ2-5; 13 bases align to TRBD2. The CDR3 runs 19 residues. V was clipped by 1 base and J by 5 bases; unmatched bases: 13. Germline CDR1 and CDR2: SGHAT and FQNNGV. DNA for the CDR3: TGTGCCAGCAGCTTAGTCCGACTAGCGGGGGGCCCGTCGGGGGAGACCCAGTACTTC. Translation: CASSLVRLAGGPSGETQYF.

This clone has only one observation. This chain uses TRBV28 with TRBJ1-4, with D uncertain. The CDR3 length is 15 residues. Germline loops: CDR1 MDHEN, CDR2 SYDVKM. Trimming took off 6 bases at V and 5 bases at J, with 16 bases between the two ends. CDR3 nucleotides: TGTGCCAGCAGGGTTTCGGGAGGGAACAATGAAAAACTGTTTTTT. Encoded protein: CASRVSGGNNEKLFF. The variable domain in full, with the rest retrieved from reference TRBV28 and TRBJ1-4, is DVKVTQSSRYLVKRTGEKVFLECVQDMDHENMFWYRQDPGLGLRLIYFSYDVKMKEKGDIPEGYSVSREKKERFSLILESASTNQTSMYLCASRVSGGNNEKLFFGSGTQLSVL.

The chain recombines TRBV6-1 with TRBJ2-4, with D tentatively TRBD1 (5 bases). The germline V gene encodes CDR1 MNHNS and CDR2 SASEGT. CDR3 length: 13 residues. The V end was cut by 3 bases, the J end by 7 bases, with 10 bases between. The CDR3 DNA follows: TGTGCCAGCAGTGATGGACATGGGAACATTCAGTACTTC. This codes for CASSDGHGNIQYF.

This clone was recorded only once. The chain couples TRBV7-2 to TRBJ2-5; 9 bases match TRBD2. CDR1 is SGHTA and CDR2 is FQGNSA in the germline V gene. This CDR3 region has 18 residues. With V trimmed by 5 bases and J by 5 bases, 18 bases remained unmatched. The CDR3 DNA follows: TGTGCCAGCAGCCCCGTTTGGGCCAGCGGGGGGTCCGGGGAGACCCAGTACTTC. It yields the protein CASSPVWASGGSGETQYF.

The count of this clone is one. The chain links TRBV5-5 to TRBJ1-3; weak D call: TRBD1 (6 bases). Between the trimmed V and J ends, which lost 4 bases and 0 bases, there was a span of 11 bases. CDR1 SGHKS and CDR2 YYEKEE come from the germline V gene (reference sequence). The CDR3 spans 15 residues. CDR3 DNA sequence: TGTGCCAGCAGCACCGACAGGAACTCTGGAAACACCATATATTTT. Protein sequence: CASSTDRNSGNTIYF.

The chain recombines TRBV9 with TRBJ2-1, with 10 bases aligning to TRBD2. The CDR3 loop spans 18 amino acids. J was trimmed by 3 bases and V by 6 bases; bases with no gene match: 15. Germline V CDR1 and CDR2: SGDLS, YYNGEE. CDR3 bases: TGTGCCAGCAAGAGAAGCGGGGGGGTCTTCCCGGGCTACAATGAGCAGTTCTTC. Amino acid sequence: CASKRSGGVFPGYNEQFF.

The gene calls are TRBV6-4 and TRBJ2-2, with TRBD1 identical over 9 bases. Trimming removed 4 bases from V and 1 base from J; junction bases left unmatched: 4. The CDR3 consists of 16 residues. CDR1 and CDR2 from the germline V gene are MRHNA and SNTAGT. CDR3 sequence reads: CASSGGTGWNTGELFF. In DNA, the CDR3 is TGTGCCAGCAGTGGTGGGACAGGGTGGAACACCGGGGAGCTGTTTTTT.

The chain carries TRBV11-3 and TRBJ2-7; tentative D call: TRBD1 (6 bases). The V and J ends lost 5 bases and 3 bases respectively, with 11 bases between them. Germline lookup yields CDR1 SGHNT and CDR2 YENEEA. The CDR3 sequence is 13 residues long. The chain's CDR3 is CASSRDRNYEQYF. The CDR3 DNA follows: TGTGCCAGCAGCCGCGACAGGAACTACGAGCAGTACTTC.